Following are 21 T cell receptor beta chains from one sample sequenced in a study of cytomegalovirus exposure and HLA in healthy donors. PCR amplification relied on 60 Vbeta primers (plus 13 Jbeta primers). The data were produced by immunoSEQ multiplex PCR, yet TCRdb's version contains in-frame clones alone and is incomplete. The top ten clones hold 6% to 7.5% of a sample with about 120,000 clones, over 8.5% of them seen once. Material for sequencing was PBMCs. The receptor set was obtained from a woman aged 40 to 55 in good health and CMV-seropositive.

CDR3 nucleotides: TGCGCCAGCAGTGATCTACAGGGTGGTACTGAAGCTTTCTTT. Its translation is CASSDLQGGTEAFF. This sequence joins TRBV10-2 and TRBJ1-1; D is possibly TRBD1 (6 bases). Looked up from germline, CDR1 is WSHSY and CDR2 is SAAADI. The CDR3 spans 14 residues. V was trimmed by 3 bases and J by 5 bases, leaving 13 bases between them.

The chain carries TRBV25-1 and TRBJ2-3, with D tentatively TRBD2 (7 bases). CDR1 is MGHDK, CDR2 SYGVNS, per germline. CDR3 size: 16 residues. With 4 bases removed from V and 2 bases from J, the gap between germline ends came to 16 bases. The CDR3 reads CASSGGAGAYTDTQYF. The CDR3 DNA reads TGTGCCAGCAGTGGGGGGGCGGGGGCTTACACAGATACGCAGTATTTT. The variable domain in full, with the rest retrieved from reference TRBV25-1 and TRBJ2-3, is EADIYQTPRYLVIGTGKKITLECSQTMGHDKMYWYQQDPGMELHLIHYSYGVNSTEKGDLSSESTVSRIRTEHFPLTLESARPSHTSQYLCASSGGAGAYTDTQYFGPGTRLTVL.

The CDR3 bases are TGCGCCAGCAGCCTCCGACAGGGGGCTATCTACGAGCAGTACTTC. Protein: CASSLRQGAIYEQYF. This chain connects TRBV4-1 to TRBJ2-7, with 10 bases aligning to TRBD1. CDR3 length: 15 amino acids. V was pared by 4 bases and J by 3 bases, with 6 bases of the junction left unmatched. CDR1 and CDR2 (germline): MGHRA, YSYEKL.

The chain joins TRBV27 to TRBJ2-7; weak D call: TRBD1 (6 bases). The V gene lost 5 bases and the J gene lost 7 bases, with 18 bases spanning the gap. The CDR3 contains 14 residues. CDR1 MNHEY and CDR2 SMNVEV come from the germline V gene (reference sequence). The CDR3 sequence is CASSAGARFREQYF. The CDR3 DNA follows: TGTGCCAGCAGTGCAGGGGCCCGTTTCAGGGAGCAGTACTTC.

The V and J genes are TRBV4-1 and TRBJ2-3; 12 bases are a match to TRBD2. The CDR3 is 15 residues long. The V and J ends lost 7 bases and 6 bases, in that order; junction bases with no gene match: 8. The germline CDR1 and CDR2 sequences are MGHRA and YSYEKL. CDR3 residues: CASMRTSGAWDTQYF. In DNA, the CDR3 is TGCGCCAGCATGCGGACTAGCGGGGCTTGGGATACGCAGTATTTT.

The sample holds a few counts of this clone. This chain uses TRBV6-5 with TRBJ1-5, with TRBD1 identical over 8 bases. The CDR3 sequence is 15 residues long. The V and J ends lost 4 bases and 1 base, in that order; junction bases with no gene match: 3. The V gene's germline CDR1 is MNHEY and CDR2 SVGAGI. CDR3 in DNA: TGTGCCAGCAGTTTGGGACAGGCCAGCAATCAGCCCCAGCATTTT. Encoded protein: CASSLGQASNQPQHF.

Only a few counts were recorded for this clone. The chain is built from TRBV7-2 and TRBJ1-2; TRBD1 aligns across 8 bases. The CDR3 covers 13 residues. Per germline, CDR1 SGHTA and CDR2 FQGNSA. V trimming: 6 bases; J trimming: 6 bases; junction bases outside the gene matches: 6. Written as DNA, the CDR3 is TGTGCCAGCAGTCGGACAGGGTTAGATGGCTACACCTTC. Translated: CASSRTGLDGYTF. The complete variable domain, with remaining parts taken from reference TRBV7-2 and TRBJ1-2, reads GAGVSQSPSNKVTEKGKDVELRCDPISGHTALYWYRQSLGQGLEFLIYFQGNSAPDKSGLPSDRFSAERTGGSVSTLTIQRTQQEDSAVYLCASSRTGLDGYTFGSGTRLTVV.

The CDR3 loop reads CASSFGQETYTF. Here the CDR3 DNA reads TGTGCCAGCAGTTTCGGACAGGAGACCTACACCTTC. This chain links TRBV27 with TRBJ1-2; TRBD1 matches at 7 bases. V dropped 3 bases and J dropped 10; count of bases not matched to a gene: 5. CDR1 and CDR2 (germline): MNHEY, SMNVEV (reference sequence). There are 12 residues in the CDR3.

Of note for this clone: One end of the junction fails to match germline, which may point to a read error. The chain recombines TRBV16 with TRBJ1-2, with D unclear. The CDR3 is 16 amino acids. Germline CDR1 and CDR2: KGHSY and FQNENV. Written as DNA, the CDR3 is TGTGCCAGCAGCCAAACGTACGAGAGAGCTAACTATGGCTACCCCTTC. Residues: CASSQTYERANYGYPF.

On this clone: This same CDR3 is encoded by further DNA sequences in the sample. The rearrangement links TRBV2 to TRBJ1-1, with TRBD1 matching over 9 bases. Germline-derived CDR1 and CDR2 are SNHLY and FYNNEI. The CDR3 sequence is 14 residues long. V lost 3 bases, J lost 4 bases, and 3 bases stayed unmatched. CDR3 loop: CASSEDRGGTEAFF. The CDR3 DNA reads TGTGCCAGCAGTGAGGACAGGGGTGGCACTGAAGCTTTCTTT.

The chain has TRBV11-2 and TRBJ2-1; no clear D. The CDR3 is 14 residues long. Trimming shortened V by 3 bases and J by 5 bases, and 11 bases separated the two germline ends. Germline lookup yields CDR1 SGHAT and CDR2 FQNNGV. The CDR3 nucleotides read TGTGCCAGCAGCTTTGGGCCGTCTAACAATGAGCAGTTCTTC. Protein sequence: CASSFGPSNNEQFF. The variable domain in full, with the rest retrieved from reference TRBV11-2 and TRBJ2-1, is EAGVAQSPRYKIIEKRQSVAFWCNPISGHATLYWYQQILGQGPKLLIQFQNNGVVDDSQLPKDRFSAERLKGVDSTLKIQPAKLEDSAVYLCASSFGPSNNEQFFGPGTRLTVL.

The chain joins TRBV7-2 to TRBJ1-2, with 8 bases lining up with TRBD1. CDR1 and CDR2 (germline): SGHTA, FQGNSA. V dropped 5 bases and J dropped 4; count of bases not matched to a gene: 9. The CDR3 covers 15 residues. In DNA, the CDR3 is TGTGCCAGCAGCCCCCGACAGGGGCCAGGCTATGGCTACACCTTC. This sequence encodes CASSPRQGPGYGYTF.

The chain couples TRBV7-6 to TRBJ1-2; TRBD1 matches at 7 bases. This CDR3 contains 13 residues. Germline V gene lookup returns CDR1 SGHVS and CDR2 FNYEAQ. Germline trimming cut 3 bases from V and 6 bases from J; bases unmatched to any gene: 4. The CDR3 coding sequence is TGTGCCAGCAGCTTTCAGGGGGACAATGGCTACACCTTC. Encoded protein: CASSFQGDNGYTF.

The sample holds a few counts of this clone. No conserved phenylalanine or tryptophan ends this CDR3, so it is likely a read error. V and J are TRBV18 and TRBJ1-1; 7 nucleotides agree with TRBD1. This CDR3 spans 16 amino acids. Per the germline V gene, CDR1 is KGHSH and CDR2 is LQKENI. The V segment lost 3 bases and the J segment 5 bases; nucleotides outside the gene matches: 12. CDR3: CASSPRGAGSKTEAFL. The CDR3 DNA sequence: TGTGCCAGCTCACCCAGGGGGGCTGGGTCGAAAACTGAAGCTTTCTTG.

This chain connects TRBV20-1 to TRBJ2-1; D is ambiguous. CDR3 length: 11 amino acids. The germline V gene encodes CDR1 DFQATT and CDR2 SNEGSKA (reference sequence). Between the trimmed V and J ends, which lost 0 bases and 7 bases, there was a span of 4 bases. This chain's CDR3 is CSARDSNEQFF. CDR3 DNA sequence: TGCAGTGCTAGAGATAGTAATGAGCAGTTCTTC.

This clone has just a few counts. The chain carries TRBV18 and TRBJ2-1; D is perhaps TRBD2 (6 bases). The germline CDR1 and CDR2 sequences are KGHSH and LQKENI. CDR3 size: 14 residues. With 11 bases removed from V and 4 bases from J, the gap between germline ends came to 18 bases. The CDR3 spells CASSRNGGYNEQFF. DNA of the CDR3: TGTGCCTCCTCAAGGAACGGAGGGTACAATGAGCAGTTCTTC. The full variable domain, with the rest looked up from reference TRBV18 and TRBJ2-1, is NAGVMQNPRHLVRRRGQEARLRCSPMKGHSHVYWYRQLPEEGLKFMVYLQKENIIDESGMPKERFSAEFPKEGPSILRIQQVVRGDSAAYFCASSRNGGYNEQFFGPGTRLTVL.

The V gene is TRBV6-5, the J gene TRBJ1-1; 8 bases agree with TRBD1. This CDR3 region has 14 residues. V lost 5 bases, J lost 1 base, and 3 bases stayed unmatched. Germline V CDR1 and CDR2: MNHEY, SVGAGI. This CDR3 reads CASSAGQANTEAFF. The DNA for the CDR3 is TGTGCCAGCAGTGCGGGACAGGCGAACACTGAAGCTTTCTTT.

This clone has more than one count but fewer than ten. The CDR3 sequence: CASSLATGGNSETQYF. CDR3 nucleotide sequence: TGTGCCAGCAGTTTGGCGACAGGGGGCAATTCAGAGACCCAGTACTTC. The chain links TRBV28 to TRBJ2-5; 10 positions agree with TRBD1. The CDR3 extends over 16 amino acids. Trimming took 3 bases from V and 4 from J; bases not matched to a gene: 8. Germline CDR1 is MDHEN and CDR2 is SYDVKM. The whole variable domain, remainder taken from reference TRBV28 and TRBJ2-5, is DVKVTQSSRYLVKRTGEKVFLECVQDMDHENMFWYRQDPGLGLRLIYFSYDVKMKEKGDIPEGYSVSREKKERFSLILESASTNQTSMYLCASSLATGGNSETQYFGPGTRLLVL.

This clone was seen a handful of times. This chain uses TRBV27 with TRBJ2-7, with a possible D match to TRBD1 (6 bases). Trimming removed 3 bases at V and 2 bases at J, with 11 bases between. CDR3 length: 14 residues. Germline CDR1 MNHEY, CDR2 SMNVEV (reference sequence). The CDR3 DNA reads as TGTGCCAGCAGTTTTGTGGACAGACCCTACGAGCAGTACTTC. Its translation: CASSFVDRPYEQYF.

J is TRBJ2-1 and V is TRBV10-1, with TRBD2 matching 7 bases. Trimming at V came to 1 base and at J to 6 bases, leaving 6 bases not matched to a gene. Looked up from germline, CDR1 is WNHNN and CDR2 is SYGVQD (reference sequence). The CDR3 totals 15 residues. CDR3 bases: TGCGCCAGCAGTGAGTGGGAGGGACCTTTCAATGAGCAGTTCTTC. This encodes CASSEWEGPFNEQFF.

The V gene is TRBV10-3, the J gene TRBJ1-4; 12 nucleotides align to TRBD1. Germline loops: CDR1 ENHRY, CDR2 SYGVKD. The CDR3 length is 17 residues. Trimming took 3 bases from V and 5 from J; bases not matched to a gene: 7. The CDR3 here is CAISDGDRGRGNEKLFF. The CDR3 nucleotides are TGTGCCATCAGTGATGGGGACAGGGGGCGCGGGAATGAAAAACTGTTTTTT.